This T cell receptor beta chain was retrieved from a study of graft-versus-host responses after intestinal transplantation (dated by TCRdb to about 2021). A note on the overall study: The transplants that recipients got were multivisceral, liver-intestinal, or isolated intestinal. All recipients received anti-thymocyte globulin induction followed by maintenance tacrolimus and steroids for 3 to 4 years. Graft-versus-host and host-versus-graft alloreactive T cell clones were tracked in the graft, circulation and bone marrow after intestinal transplantation using bulk TCR-beta CDR3 sequencing. Alloreactive clones were identified by sequencing pre-transplant mixed lymphocyte reaction products and comparing them with unstimulated pre-transplant donor and recipient T cells. The cohort enrolled some 23 intestinal transplant recipients, one of whom was a retransplant, and a few patients without pretransplant specimens were excluded. Donor T cell macrochimerism was defined as a peak of at least 4% donor T cells among recipient peripheral blood mononuclear cells. Rather than being sequenced by the commercial service, samples from three later patients were sequenced in-house on an Illumina MiSeq and processed with MiXCR. What the study reported, not specific to this receptor: In the allografts of patients with donor T cell macrochimerism, GvH to HvG T cell clonal ratios were high. The relatively low number and heterogeneity of intestinal transplant patients limited the conclusions. GvH clones were detected in recipient bone marrow, and some appeared earlier in ileal mucosa or blood, consistent with an intestinal mucosal origin. Early after transplant, peak levels of circulating GvH clones were found to be associated with declines in HvG clones.

With regard to this clone: No antigen is known for it. Within one base of it there is no much larger clone, and no base qualities were kept.

The time point label for this specimen denotes: cells obtained before transplantation from donor or recipient. CD3+CD4+ and CD3+CD8+ populations were FACS-sorted from unstimulated pre-transplant donor and recipient cells taken from spleen or lymph nodes. Libraries came from the immunoSEQ multiplex PCR assay. In most patients, genomic DNA was isolated using the Qiagen DNeasy Blood and Tissue Kit and sent frozen to Adaptive Biotechnologies for TCR sequencing. Adaptive Biotechnologies carried out high-throughput TCR-beta CDR3 sequencing of genomic DNA for most patients. As for the authors' bioinformatics: Adaptive's ImmunoSEQ software was the source of the TCR sequencing data for fewer than 20 patients, while three other patients were processed with MiXCR and VDJtools. To correct CD4 versus CD8 sorting errors, sequences present in both subsets at a frequency ratio below 5:1 were removed. CDR3 nucleotide sequences shared between donor and recipient were removed because the origin of such sequences could not be assigned. To be classed as alloreactive, a clone needed at least 2-fold expansion over unstimulated cells and a minimum CFSE-low frequency of 0.002% (template counts) or 0.001% (read counts). Clones detected in sequenced pre-transplant spleen, lymph node, or MLR CFSE-low populations of the donor or recipient were defined as mappable. The cumulative frequency of alloreactive clones was calculated as a percentage of all sequences, weighted by copy number. TCRdb took over this immuneACCESS table, retaining in-frame rearrangements with V and J assigned. Such tables are incomplete; in checked studies, under half of the missing clones stem from an unresolved V gene, and the remainder is unexplained. The V and J calls and clone size come from that table; D and trimming were worked out from the DNA. The sample data list about 93,000 clones, and 80% to 85% of these were observed just once. The ten top clones hold 0.83% of the sample.

V is reduced by 6 bases and J by 2 bases, leaving a spacing of 11 bases between them. Including cysteine and phenylalanine, the CDR3 has 13 amino acids. Of the read, only the CDR3 DNA is kept; its 39 bases are in frame from base 1. CDR1 KGHSH and CDR2 LQKENI were looked up in the germline V gene. Material: unstimulated CD4+ T cells sorted from spleen or lymph node cells, obtained before intestinal transplant. This TCR derives from a human donor who received an intestinal transplant. Here the chain combines TRBV18 and TRBJ2-7, with a weak D call of TRBD1 (5 bases match). Here is the DNA: TGTGCCAGCTCCCCGGTAGGGGCCTACGAGCAGTACTTC. This encodes CASSPVGAYEQYF.